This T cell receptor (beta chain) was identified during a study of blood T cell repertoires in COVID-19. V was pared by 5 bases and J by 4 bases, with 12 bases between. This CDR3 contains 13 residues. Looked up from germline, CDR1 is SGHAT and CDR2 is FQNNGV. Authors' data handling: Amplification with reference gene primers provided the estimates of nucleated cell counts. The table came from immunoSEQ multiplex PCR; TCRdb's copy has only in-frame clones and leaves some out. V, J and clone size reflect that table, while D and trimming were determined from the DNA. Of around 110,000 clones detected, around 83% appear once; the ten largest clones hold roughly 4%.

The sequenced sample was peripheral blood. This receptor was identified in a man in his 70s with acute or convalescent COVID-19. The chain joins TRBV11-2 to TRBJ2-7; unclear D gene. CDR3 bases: TGTGCCAGCAGCCCGACTGGATTATACGAGCAGTACTTC. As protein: CASSPTGLYEQYF.